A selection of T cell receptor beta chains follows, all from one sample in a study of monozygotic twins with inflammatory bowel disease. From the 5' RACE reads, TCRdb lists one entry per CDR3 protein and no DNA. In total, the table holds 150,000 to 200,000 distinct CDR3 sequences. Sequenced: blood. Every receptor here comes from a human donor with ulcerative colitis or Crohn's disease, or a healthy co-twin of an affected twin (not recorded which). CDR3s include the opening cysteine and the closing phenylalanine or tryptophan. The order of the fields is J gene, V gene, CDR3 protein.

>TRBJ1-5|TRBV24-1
CATSDRGGRGQPQHF
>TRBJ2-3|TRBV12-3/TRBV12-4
CASSSRKVLTDKQYF
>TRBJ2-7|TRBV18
CASSPPDRRSYEQYF
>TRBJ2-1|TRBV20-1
CSARKGGWDNEQFF
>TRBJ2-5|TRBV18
CASAPQGRMTQYF
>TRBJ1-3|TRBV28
CASSFPSGASGNTIYF
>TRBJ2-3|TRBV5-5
CASGRGGRTDTQYF
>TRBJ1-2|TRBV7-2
CASIISGVYGYTF
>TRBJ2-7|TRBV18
CASSPTTMRGTSYEQYF
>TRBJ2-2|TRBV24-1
CATSGPGKGMDTGELFF
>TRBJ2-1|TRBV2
CASSGASGFPYNEQFF
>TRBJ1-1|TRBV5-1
CASSLPGSLNTEAFF
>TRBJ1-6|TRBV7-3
CASSLASNSPLHF
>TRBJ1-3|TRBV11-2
CASSEPRRGGTIYF
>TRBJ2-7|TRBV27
CASSTSRQGYEQYF
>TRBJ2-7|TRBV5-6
CASSSGYYEQYF
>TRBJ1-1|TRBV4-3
CASSPRTAGEDTEAFF
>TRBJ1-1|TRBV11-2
CASSLEAFWENTEAFF
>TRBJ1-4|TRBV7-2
CASSLVGYGATNEKLFF
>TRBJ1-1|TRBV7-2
CASSRMEGGTEAFF
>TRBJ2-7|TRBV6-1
CASRRYRETYEQYF
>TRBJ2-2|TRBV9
CASSPLVNTGELFF
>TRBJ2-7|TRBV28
CASSSPPMASYEQYF
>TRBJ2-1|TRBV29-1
CSLNTPSEQFF
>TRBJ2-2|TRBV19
CASSTTLWQRTNQNTGELFF
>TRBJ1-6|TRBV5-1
CASSLRTGGLTPLHF
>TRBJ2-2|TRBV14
CASSPHPSGELFF
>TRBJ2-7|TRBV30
CAHQGQGAHEQYF
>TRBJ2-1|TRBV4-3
CASSQGLLANEQFF
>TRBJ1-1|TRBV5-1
CASSRTGENTEAFF
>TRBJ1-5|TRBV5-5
CASSLGLTGRDQPQHF
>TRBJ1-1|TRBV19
CASSHRDRAEAFF
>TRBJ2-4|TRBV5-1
CASSPEMKNIQYF
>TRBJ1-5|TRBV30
CAWSENRYQPQHF
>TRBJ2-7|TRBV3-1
CASGYGGLSYEQYF
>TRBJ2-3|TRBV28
CASSMGLAGGVDTQYF
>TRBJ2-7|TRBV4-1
CASSPPGDGSSYEQYF
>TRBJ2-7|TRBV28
CASSLLGPHYEQYF
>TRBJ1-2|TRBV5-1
CASSMDRRSVGYTF
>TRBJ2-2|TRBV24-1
CATSPSFGRPGRDTGELFF
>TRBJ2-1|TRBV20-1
CSARAGEINEQFF
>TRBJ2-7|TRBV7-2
CASSLYRDYEQYF
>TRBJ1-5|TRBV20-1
CSVETGNQPQHF
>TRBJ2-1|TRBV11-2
CASSLLAGPSYNEQFF
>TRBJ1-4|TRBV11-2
CASSLGTGHGNEKLFF
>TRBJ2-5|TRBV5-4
CASSLVRGDRETQYF
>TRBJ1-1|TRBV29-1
CSVDLTGLGTEAFF
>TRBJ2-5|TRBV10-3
CAISEPLEGLSGTQYF
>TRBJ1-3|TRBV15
CATGGHPMTLGGHTIYF
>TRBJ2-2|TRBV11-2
CASSDLRGGVNTGELFF
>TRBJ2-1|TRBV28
CASSDRTQGNEQFF
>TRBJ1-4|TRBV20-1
CSARDWGRGNEKLFF
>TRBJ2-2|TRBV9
CASSVGPRVEAGELFF
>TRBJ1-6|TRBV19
CASGDPPNSPLHF
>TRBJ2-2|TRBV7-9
CASRRTSGGTNTGELFF
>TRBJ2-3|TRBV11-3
CASSLGRTFTDTQYF
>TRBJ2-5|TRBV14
CASSQGGQETQYF
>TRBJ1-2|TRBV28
CASSSPQVGGYTF
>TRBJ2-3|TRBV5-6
CASSLPGGLLTDTQYF
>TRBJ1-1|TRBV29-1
CSVGNGMNTEAFF